The sample holds a few counts of the clone carrying this TCR beta chain. Its antigen is not identified. Trimming cost V 0 bases and J 1 base; bases outside gene matches: 3. The CDR3 spans 18 residues. CDR1 SGHVS and CDR2 FQNEAQ come from the germline V gene. This sample is part of a study of CD8+CD57+ T cells in acquired aplastic anemia. Study information: The average for DNA from sorted CD4+ and CD8+ cells was 3.2 ug. The study's findings and limits: Controls did not differ significantly from patients in CD8+ Simpson's diversity.

Before being chosen for sequencing, patients had shown CD8+CD57+ cell expansion by flow cytometry. Receipt of therapy had not occurred in any patient by the time of blood sampling. Investigators profiled TCR beta VDJ and CDR3 from genomic DNA template. Via MiXCR, TCRdb re-called the reads, giving one row per CDR3 protein. The sample yields around 200,000 distinct CDR3 sequences, 55% to 65% seen once. Sequenced input: sorted CD4+, CD8+, or CD8+CD57+ T cells (not recorded which) from PBMCs. The receptor comes from a human donor with aplastic anemia. The V gene is TRBV7-8, the J gene TRBJ2-3; 14 positions agree with TRBD2. The chain's CDR3 is CASSLATTSGGGTDTQYF. In DNA form, the CDR3 reads TGTGCCAGCAGCTTAGCGACGACTAGCGGGGGGGGCACAGATACGCAGTATTTT.